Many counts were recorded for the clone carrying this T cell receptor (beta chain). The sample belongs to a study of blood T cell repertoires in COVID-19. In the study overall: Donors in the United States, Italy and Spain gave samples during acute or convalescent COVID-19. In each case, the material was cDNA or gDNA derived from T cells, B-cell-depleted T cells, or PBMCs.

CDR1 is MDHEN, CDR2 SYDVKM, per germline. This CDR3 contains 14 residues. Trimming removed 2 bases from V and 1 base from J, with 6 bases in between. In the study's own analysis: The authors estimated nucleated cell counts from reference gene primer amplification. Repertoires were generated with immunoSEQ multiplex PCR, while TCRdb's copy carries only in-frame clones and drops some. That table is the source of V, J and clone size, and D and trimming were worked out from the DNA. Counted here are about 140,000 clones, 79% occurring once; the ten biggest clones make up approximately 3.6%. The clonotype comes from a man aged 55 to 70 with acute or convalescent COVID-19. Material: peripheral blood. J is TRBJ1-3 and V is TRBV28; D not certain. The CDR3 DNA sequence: TGTGCCAGCAGTTTAGCAGGATCTGGAAACACCATATATTTT. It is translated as CASSLAGSGNTIYF.